This TCR beta chain emerged from a study of cytomegalovirus exposure and HLA in healthy donors. The wider study: Among 150 million to 200 million T cells, an earlier analysis found roughly 110 million unique TCR beta sequences. Study findings and constraints: Presence/absence results assume similar sequencing depth per donor, which may not hold.

Primers for the PCR totalled 60 Vbeta and 13 Jbeta. Profiling relied on immunoSEQ multiplex PCR, and the TCRdb table lists in-frame clones only, not all of them. The sample shows some 200,000 clones, over 80% of them seen only once. Worth noting for this clone: Antigen: not known.

The V and J ends lost 4 bases and 1 base respectively, with 20 bases between them. The CDR3 contains 17 residues. This chain connects TRBV5-7 to TRBJ2-5; TRBD2 might be the D (6 bases). TRBV5-7 is noted as an ORF with a role that remains uncertain. The sequence derives from a man aged 40-50 years in good health and CMV-seropositive. The sequencing input was PBMCs. CDR3 nucleotide sequence: TGTGCCAGCAGCAGTAACCAGGGACTGAAGGGCCAAGAGACCCAGTACTTC. Translation: CASSSNQGLKGQETQYF.